This T cell receptor (beta chain) was obtained from a study of blood T cell repertoires in COVID-19. Background on the study: Acute and convalescent COVID-19 specimens originated in the United States, Italy and Spain. PBMCs, B-cell-depleted T cells, or T cells provided the cDNA or gDNA that made up the material.

The table came from immunoSEQ multiplex PCR; TCRdb's copy has only in-frame clones and leaves some out. The sample shows more than 150,000 clones, about 86% of them seen only once. The receptor was derived from an older man with active or convalescent COVID-19. Sequenced: peripheral blood.

The CDR3 nucleotides are TGTGCCAGCCGACGGGACTCGATGAATCAGCCCCAGCATTTT. Translating gives CASRRDSMNQPQHF. This sequence joins TRBV27 and TRBJ1-5, with a possible D match to TRBD1 (5 bases). The V end lost 8 bases, the J end lost 4 bases, and 15 bases lay between the germline ends. CDR1 and CDR2 from the germline V gene are MNHEY and SMNVEV (reference sequence). The CDR3 consists of 14 residues.